In its sample, the clone carrying this T cell receptor (beta chain) was seen a few times. CDR3 length: 10 amino acids. Trimming stripped 3 bases from V and 11 bases from J, with 10 bases between. The germline V gene encodes CDR1 DFQATT and CDR2 SNEGSKA (reference sequence). The sample originates from a study of blood T cell repertoires in COVID-19. Turning to the study itself: Acute-phase and convalescent COVID-19 samples originated in the United States, Italy and Spain. The cDNA or gDNA used as material had been derived from T cells, B-cell-depleted T cells, or PBMCs.

How the authors handled the data: The authors estimated nucleated cell counts from reference gene primer amplification. The method was immunoSEQ multiplex PCR; TCRdb's version includes in-frame clones alone and lacks a portion of them. V, J and clone size are taken as reported in that table, and D and trimming were inferred from the DNA itself. This table has approximately 150,000 clones, 81% appearing once. The rearrangement joins TRBV20-1 to TRBJ1-1; the D is unclear. The sequence was obtained from a human donor in a cohort sampled during active COVID-19. The sample comprised peripheral blood. DNA for the CDR3: TGCAGTGCTAGCAACAACGGGGCTTTCTTT. Translation gives CSASNNGAFF.